This T cell receptor beta chain stems from a study of T-cell reconstitution after alpha-beta-depleted transplantation in children. Molecular barcoding with unique molecular identifiers was used for the TCRbeta library. In TCRdb, the PCR reads were re-called with MiXCR into one record per CDR3 protein. Among roughly 570,000 distinct CDR3 sequences listed, 27% were seen once. This CDR3 comprises 15 residues. Per the germline V gene, CDR1 is SQVTM and CDR2 is ANQGSEA. Trimming removed 3 bases from V and 4 bases from J; junction bases left unmatched: 6. The chain has TRBV29-1 and TRBJ1-1; 12 bases map to TRBD1. The TCR sequence derives from a boy younger than two with Wiskott-Aldrich syndrome, due to receive a stem cell transplant. Specimen: PBMCs, collected before TCRalphabeta/CD19-depleted stem cell transplant. The CDR3 DNA reads TGCAGCGTTGAGACCGGGACAGGGGGCCCCACTGAAGCTTTCTTT. Its translation: CSVETGTGGPTEAFF.